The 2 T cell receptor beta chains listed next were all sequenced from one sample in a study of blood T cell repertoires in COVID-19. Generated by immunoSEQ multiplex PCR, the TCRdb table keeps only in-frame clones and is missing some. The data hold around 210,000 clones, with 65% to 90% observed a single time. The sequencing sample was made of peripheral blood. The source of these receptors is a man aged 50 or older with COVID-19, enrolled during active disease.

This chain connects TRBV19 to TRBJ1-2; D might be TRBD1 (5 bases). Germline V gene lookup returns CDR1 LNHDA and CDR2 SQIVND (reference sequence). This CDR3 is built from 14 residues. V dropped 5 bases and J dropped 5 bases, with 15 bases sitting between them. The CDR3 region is CASSATSQEYGYTF. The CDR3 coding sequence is TGTGCCAGTAGTGCAACCTCACAGGAGTATGGCTACACCTTC.

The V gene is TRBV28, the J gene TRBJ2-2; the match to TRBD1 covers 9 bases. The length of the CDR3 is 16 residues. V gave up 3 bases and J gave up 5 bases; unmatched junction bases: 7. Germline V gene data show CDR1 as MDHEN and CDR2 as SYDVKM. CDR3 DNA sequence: TGTGCCAGCAGTTTGCACAGGGGGCGAGGGACCGGGGAGCTGTTTTTT. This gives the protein CASSLHRGRGTGELFF. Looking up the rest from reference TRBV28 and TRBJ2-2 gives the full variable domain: DVKVTQSSRYLVKRTGEKVFLECVQDMDHENMFWYRQDPGLGLRLIYFSYDVKMKEKGDIPEGYSVSREKKERFSLILESASTNQTSMYLCASSLHRGRGTGELFFGEGSRLTVL.